This T cell receptor beta chain was sequenced during a study of T-cell reconstitution after alpha-beta-depleted transplantation in children. Unique molecular identifiers were used in preparing the TCRbeta library. TCRdb re-derived calls from the PCR reads in MiXCR, one entry per CDR3 protein. Here the sample spans around 600,000 distinct CDR3 sequences, over 9.5% being singletons. Between the trimmed V and J ends, which lost 4 bases and 3 bases, there was a span of 10 bases. Germline CDR1 reads SGHAT; CDR2 reads FQNNGV. There are 14 residues in the CDR3. This clonotype was observed many times. This chain uses TRBV11-2 with TRBJ2-1; D unclear. The sequence derives from a human donor who donated a stem cell graft to a child with acute myeloid leukemia. Here the sequenced sample was PBMCs from the stem cell graft donor, taken from the stem cell graft. The CDR3 sequence is CASSYQLRYNEQFF. Written as DNA, the CDR3 is TGTGCCAGCAGCTACCAACTACGCTACAATGAGCAGTTCTTC.